These 23 T cell receptor beta chains share one sample of origin, sequenced in a study of identifying expanded T cells in peripheral blood. The protocol was immunoSEQ multiplex PCR, while the TCRdb copy is restricted to in-frame clones and leaves out a portion. In the table there are tens of thousands of clones, nearly 90% of which are singletons. The sequenced sample was blood. Every receptor here comes from a person aged 18 to 70 in good health.

The chain links TRBV2 to TRBJ1-6, with D tentatively TRBD1 (5 bases). The germline CDR1 and CDR2 sequences are SNHLY and FYNNEI. Trimming took off 7 bases at V and 8 bases at J, with 9 bases between the two ends. This CDR3 is built from 12 residues. The CDR3 spells CASNRGDSPLHF. The CDR3 DNA sequence: TGTGCCAGCAATCGGGGGGATTCACCCCTCCACTTT. Full variable domain (missing parts from reference TRBV2 and TRBJ1-6): EPEVTQTPSHQVTQMGQEVILRCVPISNHLYFYWYRQILGQKVEFLVSFYNNEISEKSEIFDDQFSVERPDGSNFTLKIRSTKLEDSAMYFCASNRGDSPLHFGNGTRLTVT.

This CDR3 reads CASSLWDTRAGGYTF. Written as DNA, the CDR3 is TGTGCCAGCAGCTTATGGGACACTAGGGCAGGAGGCTACACCTTC. The chain is built from TRBV5-5 and TRBJ1-2; D possibly corresponds to TRBD1 (6 bases). Trimming pared 2 bases from V and 8 bases from J, leaving 19 bases between. CDR1 is SGHKS, CDR2 YYEKEE, per germline (reference sequence). The CDR3 has 15 amino acids. The entire variable domain, with the rest obtained from reference TRBV5-5 and TRBJ1-2, is as follows: DAGVTQSPTHLIKTRGQQVTLRCSPISGHKSVSWYQQVLGQGPQFIFQYYEKEERGRGNFPDRFSARQFPNYSSELNVNALLLGDSALYLCASSLWDTRAGGYTFGSGTRLTVV.

The V and J genes are TRBV5-4 and TRBJ2-2; TRBD2 might be the D (6 bases). V was clipped by 1 base and J by 1 base, with 8 bases between them. CDR3 length: 15 residues. Germline CDR1 and CDR2: SGHNT and YYREEE (reference sequence). The CDR3 here is CASSLRRGNTGELFF. Here the CDR3 DNA reads TGTGCCAGCAGCTTGAGGCGGGGGAACACCGGGGAGCTGTTTTTT.

The chain links TRBV14 to TRBJ2-3; the D gene is possibly TRBD1 (5 bases). Germline lookup yields CDR1 SGHDN and CDR2 FVKESK. V dropped 3 bases and J dropped 5 bases, with 9 bases sitting between them. This CDR3 has 13 amino acids. CDR3 residues: CASSQNQGDTQYF. CDR3 DNA sequence: TGTGCCAGCAGCCAGAACCAGGGAGATACGCAGTATTTT.

V and J are TRBV7-9 and TRBJ2-2; D remains ambiguous. The ends were cut back, 5 bases at V and 6 bases at J, with 7 bases in the middle. CDR3 length equals 12 residues. Germline V gene data show CDR1 as SEHNR and CDR2 as FQNEAQ (reference sequence). In nucleotides, the CDR3 is TGTGCCAGCAGCCCCGGGTCCGGGGAGCTGTTTTTT. It is translated as CASSPGSGELFF.

The chain joins TRBV5-1 to TRBJ2-7; D assignment may be TRBD1 or TRBD2 (5 bases each). V lost 3 bases to trimming and J lost 2 bases, with 21 bases between them. This CDR3 has 17 residues. Germline V lookup: CDR1 SGHRS, CDR2 YFSETQ. The DNA of the CDR3 is TGCGCCAGCAGCTCGCCCCGTGGCAGGGACCTAACCTACGAGCAGTACTTC. Translating it yields CASSSPRGRDLTYEQYF.

The CDR3 DNA reads TGCGCCAGCAGCTTGGCCACAGGTGGTATCTCTGGAAACACCATATATTTT. It is translated as CASSLATGGISGNTIYF. The gene calls are TRBV5-1 and TRBJ1-3; D might be TRBD1 (5 bases). The CDR3 is 17 residues long. Germline CDR1 and CDR2: SGHRS and YFSETQ. Deletions cut 0 bases from V and 0 bases from J, with 13 bases between.

The chain has TRBV5-4 and TRBJ2-2, with D maybe TRBD2 (5 bases). The CDR3 sequence is 13 residues long. Germline CDR1 and CDR2: SGHNT and YYREEE (reference sequence). The V end lost 5 bases, the J end lost 7 bases, and 12 bases lay between the germline ends. CDR3 sequence reads: CASSTIEGGELFF. The CDR3, as DNA: TGTGCCAGCAGTACTATCGAGGGCGGGGAGCTGTTTTTT.

V and J are TRBV7-8 and TRBJ1-1; maybe TRBD1 (6 bases). The CDR3 has 15 residues. The V and J ends lost 3 bases and 0 bases respectively, with 11 bases between them. The germline V gene has CDR1 SGHVS and CDR2 FQNEAQ. This CDR3 reads CASSFQRGLNTEAFF. The CDR3 bases are TGTGCCAGCAGCTTTCAGCGGGGGCTGAACACTGAAGCTTTCTTT.

This clone was observed a single time. The chain carries TRBV5-1 and TRBJ2-5; D not certain. V lost 1 base, J lost 1 base, and 5 bases lay in between. Per the germline V gene, CDR1 is SGHRS and CDR2 is YFSETQ. The CDR3 extends over 13 amino acids. The CDR3 is CASSLTPQETQYF. For the CDR3, the DNA is TGCGCCAGCAGCTTGACCCCCCAAGAGACCCAGTACTTC.

This clone was seen only once. The J gene is TRBJ2-7, the V gene TRBV5-4, with D maybe TRBD2 (6 bases). The CDR3 has 13 amino acids. Germline-derived CDR1 and CDR2 are SGHNT and YYREEE (reference sequence). The V end was cut by 4 bases, the J end by 7 bases, with 15 bases between. The CDR3 nucleotides read TGTGCCAGCAGCGAAGTCGGGACTCGGGAGCAGTACTTC. Its protein is CASSEVGTREQYF.

The chain employs TRBV5-1 and TRBJ1-1; 7 nucleotides match TRBD1. V shed 2 bases, J shed 4 bases, and the junction held 5 bases outside the gene matches. The CDR3 contains 14 residues. Germline V CDR1 and CDR2: SGHRS, YFSETQ. This CDR3 reads CASSFGGGTTEAFF. The CDR3 region has the DNA TGCGCCAGCAGCTTTGGAGGGGGCACCACTGAAGCTTTCTTT.

The chain has TRBV28 and TRBJ2-1, with D perhaps TRBD1 or TRBD2 (6 bases each). The V gene lost 2 bases and the J gene lost 6 bases, with 11 bases spanning the gap. Germline CDR1 and CDR2: MDHEN and SYDVKM. The length of the CDR3 is 14 residues. The chain's CDR3 is CASSLPGASNEQFF. The CDR3, as DNA: TGTGCCAGCAGTTTACCGGGGGCGAGCAATGAGCAGTTCTTC.

This clone has more than one count but fewer than ten. The chain has TRBV7-6 and TRBJ1-6, with 7 bases that match TRBD1. The CDR3 contains 14 residues. The V gene end was trimmed by 4 bases and the J gene end by 9 bases; junction bases not matched to a gene: 6. Germline assignment: CDR1 SGHVS and CDR2 FNYEAQ. The CDR3 sequence: CASSSTGASSPLHF. CDR3 in DNA: TGTGCCAGCAGCTCCACAGGGGCTAGTTCACCCCTCCACTTT. Full variable domain (rest looked up from reference TRBV7-6 and TRBJ1-6): GAGVSQSPRYKVTKRGQDVALRCDPISGHVSLYWYRQALGQGPEFLTYFNYEAQQDKSGLPNDRFSAERPEGSISTLTIQRTEQRDSAMYRCASSSTGASSPLHFGNGTRLTVT.

CDR3 DNA: TGTGCCAGCAGCCTGTGGACTAGCGGACAAGAGACCCAGTACTTC. Amino acid sequence: CASSLWTSGQETQYF. The chain couples TRBV7-9 to TRBJ2-5; 10 positions agree with TRBD2. The CDR3 length is 15 residues. Per the germline V gene, CDR1 is SEHNR and CDR2 is FQNEAQ (reference sequence). The J segment lost 2 bases and the V segment lost 5 bases, leaving 5 bases of the junction unmatched.

Only one count was recorded for this clone. The chain couples TRBV7-9 to TRBJ1-2; no definite D call. V gave up 3 bases and J gave up 6 bases, with 11 bases separating them. CDR3 size: 13 residues. The germline V gene encodes CDR1 SEHNR and CDR2 FQNEAQ (reference sequence). CDR3 nucleotide sequence: TGTGCCAGCAGCTTTGGAGGAAGGGATGGCTACACCTTC. Its protein is CASSFGGRDGYTF.

The V call is TRBV5-6, the J call TRBJ1-1, with D possibly being TRBD1 (6 bases). The V and J ends lost 4 bases and 1 base respectively, with 14 bases between them. Per germline, CDR1 SGHDT and CDR2 YYEEEE. The CDR3 is 15 residues long. As DNA, the CDR3 is TGTGCCAGCAGCCCTCGAGGGGGGGGGAACACTGAAGCTTTCTTT. Translating it yields CASSPRGGGNTEAFF.

V usage is TRBV19 and J usage is TRBJ1-5, with D perhaps TRBD1 (6 bases). CDR1 and CDR2 (germline): LNHDA, SQIVND (reference sequence). Trimming removed 4 bases at V and 3 bases at J, with 22 bases between. This CDR3 spans 18 amino acids. The CDR3 is CASSRIHTGRGANQPQHF. CDR3 DNA: TGTGCCAGTAGTAGGATACATACAGGCCGGGGGGCCAATCAGCCCCAGCATTTT. Together with reference TRBV19 and TRBJ1-5, the CDR3 gives the full variable domain: DGGITQSPKYLFRKEGQNVTLSCEQNLNHDAMYWYRQDPGQGLRLIYYSQIVNDFQKGDIAEGYSVSREKKESFPLTVTSAQKNPTAFYLCASSRIHTGRGANQPQHFGDGTRLSIL.

The chain carries TRBV7-6 and TRBJ1-3, with TRBD1 as a possible D gene (6 bases). The CDR3 has 15 amino acids. Trimming removed 4 bases at V and 2 bases at J, with 12 bases between. CDR1 is SGHVS, CDR2 FNYEAQ, per germline. As DNA, the CDR3 is TGTGCCAGCAGCTCCAGCCGGGACACTGGAAACACCATATATTTT. It encodes CASSSSRDTGNTIYF. Full variable domain (missing parts from reference TRBV7-6 and TRBJ1-3): GAGVSQSPRYKVTKRGQDVALRCDPISGHVSLYWYRQALGQGPEFLTYFNYEAQQDKSGLPNDRFSAERPEGSISTLTIQRTEQRDSAMYRCASSSSRDTGNTIYFGEGSWLTVV.

The chain couples TRBV2 to TRBJ1-4; 7 nucleotides align to TRBD1. Germline V gene lookup returns CDR1 SNHLY and CDR2 FYNNEI. This CDR3 has 18 amino acids. V gave up 6 bases and J gave up 5 bases; unmatched junction bases: 18. CDR3 sequence: CASRFDRDSTHLNEKLFF. The CDR3 bases are TGTGCCAGCAGATTTGACAGGGACTCGACTCATCTGAATGAAAAACTGTTTTTT.

The genes are TRBV6-1 and TRBJ2-4, with 9 bases fitting TRBD2. Losses at the gene ends were 2 bases for V and 0 bases for J; bases not matched to a gene: 11. The CDR3 totals 19 residues. The V gene's germline CDR1 is MNHNS and CDR2 SASEGT. The CDR3 reads CASSELLAGVGLAKNIQYF. CDR3 coding DNA: TGTGCCAGCAGTGAATTGTTAGCGGGAGTGGGTCTAGCCAAAAACATTCAGTACTTC.

The chain is built from TRBV19 and TRBJ1-5, with 11 bases fitting TRBD1. From germline, CDR1 is LNHDA and CDR2 SQIVND (reference sequence). The CDR3 covers 17 residues. V was pared by 9 bases and J by 1 base, with 11 bases of the junction left unmatched. The CDR3 region has the DNA TGTGCCAGCACAAGAGGACAGGGGGCGTCCAGCAATCAGCCCCAGCATTTT. This gives the protein CASTRGQGASSNQPQHF.

The genes are TRBV19 and TRBJ1-4; D is unresolved. Germline V lookup: CDR1 LNHDA, CDR2 SQIVND (reference sequence). The CDR3 consists of 11 residues. V lost 5 bases and J 4 bases, leaving 2 bases between the germline ends. The CDR3 sequence is CASSRNEKLFF. The DNA for the CDR3 is TGTGCCAGTAGTCGTAATGAAAAACTGTTTTTT.